This T cell receptor beta chain was identified during a study of cytomegalovirus exposure and HLA in healthy donors. Study-wide results and caveats: Reports credit the classifier with highly specific, highly sensitive diagnosis of cytomegalovirus status. Reports state that TCR beta sequences accurately predicted most subjects' HLA-A and HLA-B alleles. A link between a missense DCLRE1C variant and TCR beta V- and J-gene trimming emerged from a later analysis.

Trimming removed 3 bases from V and 4 bases from J; junction bases left unmatched: 14. Germline V lookup: CDR1 MGHDK, CDR2 SYGVNS. The CDR3 contains 17 residues. Turning to this clone: Its antigen is currently unknown.

PCR used 60 Vbeta primers and 13 Jbeta primers. Using immunoSEQ multiplex PCR, the repertoire was profiled, and TCRdb retains in-frame clones only, with some absent. The sample records about 130,000 clones, 60% to 85% being singletons. The chain uses TRBV25-1 and TRBJ1-2, with TRBD1 identical over 7 bases. The sequence derives from a female donor in good health and CMV-seropositive. Sequences were obtained from PBMCs. For the CDR3, the DNA is TGTGCCAGCAGTGACCAATCTCCCGGGACAGATCCCTATGGCTACACCTTC. Its protein product is CASSDQSPGTDPYGYTF.